The rows below give T cell receptor beta chains drawn from one sample of a study of blood T cell repertoires in COVID-19. Produced via immunoSEQ multiplex PCR; TCRdb's table is partial and in-frame only. The repertoire consists of some 350,000 clones, with 85% to 90% occurring once and the leading ten covering around 1%. Sequencing was performed on PBMCs or T cells enriched from blood (not recorded which). The receptors shown here come from a young man who had recovered from COVID-19. The CDR3 runs from the conserved cysteine through the conserved F or W. The order of the fields is J gene, clone size, D gene, CDR3 length, V gene, CDR3 DNA, CDR3 protein. The D gene is left open where the match is weak. Rows give clone size only sometimes, using once, few, many, or a class for an expanded clone.

TRBJ2-7 NA NA 15 TRBV18 TGTGCCAGCTCACTCGCTTTGGCCGGGACCTACGAGCAGTACTTC CASSLALAGTYEQYF
TRBJ1-2 NA NA 15 TRBV11-2 TGTGCCAGCAGCTTAGATTGGAGGGAAGACTATGGCTACACCTTC CASSLDWREDYGYTF
TRBJ2-7 NA NA 13 TRBV13 TGTGCCAGCAGCTTGGGGGGTTCCTACGAGCAGTACTTC CASSLGGSYEQYF
TRBJ2-6 NA TRBD1 18 TRBV28 TGTGCCAGCAGGTCTCCAGGGGGCCCTCTCTCTGGGGCCAACGTCCTGACTTTC CASRSPGGPLSGANVLTF
TRBJ1-1 NA NA 14 TRBV6-5 TGTGCCAGCAGGCCAGGGACAACAAACACTGAAGCTTTCTTT CASRPGTTNTEAFF
TRBJ2-2 NA NA 15 TRBV18 TGTGCCAGCTCACCACCTATCCGGGGGACCGGGGAGCTGTTTTTT CASSPPIRGTGELFF
TRBJ2-3 NA TRBD1 16 TRBV7-3 TGTGCCAGCAGTCGGAACCCGGGACAGACCACAGATACGCAGTATTTT CASSRNPGQTTDTQYF
TRBJ2-7 NA NA 13 TRBV7-2 TGTGCCAGCAGCTTAGATCCAGGCTACGAGCAGTACTTC CASSLDPGYEQYF
TRBJ2-7 NA NA 14 TRBV30 TGTGCCTGGGGGACCCGGACTCGCTTCTACGAGCAGTACTTC CAWGTRTRFYEQYF
TRBJ1-5 once NA 15 TRBV4-1 TGCGCCAGCAGCCAAGCCCCAAATAGCAATCAGCCCCAGCATTTT CASSQAPNSNQPQHF
TRBJ2-1 NA NA 14 TRBV5-1 TGCGCCAGCAGCTTGGTTCTGGGGGCGGGTGAGCAGTTCTTC CASSLVLGAGEQFF
TRBJ2-3 NA TRBD2 16 TRBV9 TGTGCCAGCAGCCCACTTGGCGGGGGGGCAGGAGATACGCAGTATTTT CASSPLGGGAGDTQYF
TRBJ1-1 NA NA 16 TRBV11-3 TGTGCCAGCAGACAAACAGTCGCAGCACCTTACACTGAAGCTTTCTTT CASRQTVAAPYTEAFF
TRBJ2-1 once NA 12 TRBV6-2/TRBV6-3 TGTGCCAGCAGTTCGTCAGACAATGAGCAGTTCTTC CASSSSDNEQFF
TRBJ2-7 NA TRBD1 15 TRBV6-5 TGTGCCAGCAGTTACAGGACAGGACGGACCTACGAGCAGTACTTC CASSYRTGRTYEQYF
TRBJ2-3 NA TRBD1 17 TRBV9 TGTGCCAGCAGCGGGCCCGGGACAGGGGGCGACACAGATACGCAGTATTTT CASSGPGTGGDTDTQYF
TRBJ1-5 few TRBD1 13 TRBV19 TGTGCCAGTAGTACACAGGGGTATCAGCCCCAGCATTTT CASSTQGYQPQHF
TRBJ2-5 NA TRBD2 13 TRBV18 TGTGCCAGCTCAGGCGGGAGCCTAGAGACCCAGTACTTC CASSGGSLETQYF
TRBJ2-7 NA NA 14 TRBV5-1 TGCGCCAGCAGCTACGGACAATCCTCCTACGAGCAGTACTTC CASSYGQSSYEQYF
TRBJ2-7 NA NA 13 TRBV29-1 TGCAGCGTTGCATTCGGGGGTGGATACGAGCAGTACTTC CSVAFGGGYEQYF
TRBJ1-5 NA TRBD1 15 TRBV28 TGTGCCAGCATCGGAGGACAGGGTTACCATCAGCCCCAGCATTTT CASIGGQGYHQPQHF
TRBJ1-4 NA TRBD1 16 TRBV9 TGTGCCAGCAGCGTAGTAGGAGGGACAGGGCGCGAAAAACTGTTTTTT CASSVVGGTGREKLFF
TRBJ1-2 NA NA 15 TRBV2 TGTGCCAGCAGTGTACAGGGAACAGGGTTGGGGGGCTACACCTTC CASSVQGTGLGGYTF
TRBJ2-1 NA NA 13 TRBV27 TGTGCCAGCAGTCCTACAGGGTTCAATGAGCAGTTCTTC CASSPTGFNEQFF
TRBJ2-7 NA TRBD1 17 TRBV4-2 TGTGCCAGCAGCCAAGAGACTATGAGACAGGGGGCGAAAGAGCAGTACTTC CASSQETMRQGAKEQYF
TRBJ2-7 NA TRBD2 14 TRBV6-6 TGTGCCAGCAGTTATAGCGGGGTAACCTACGAGCAGTACTTC CASSYSGVTYEQYF
TRBJ1-2 NA TRBD1 15 TRBV27 TGTGCCAGCAGTTTAAGGACAGGGAGCAACTATGGCTACACCTTC CASSLRTGSNYGYTF
TRBJ2-7 NA NA 14 TRBV4-3 TGCGCCAGCAGCCAAGAGGCGGTAGGGGGCGAGCAGTACTTC CASSQEAVGGEQYF
TRBJ2-1 NA TRBD1 15 TRBV25-1 TGTGCCAGCAGTGTGACAGGGGTTATCTACAATGAGCAGTTCTTC CASSVTGVIYNEQFF
TRBJ1-1 NA NA 11 TRBV20-1 TGCAGTGCTAGAATCCCTATTGAAGCTTTCTTT CSARIPIEAFF
TRBJ2-3 NA TRBD2 19 TRBV4-1 TGCGCCAGCAGCCGCCAACCCCTGACTAGCGGGAGAGGCACAGATACGCAGTATTTT CASSRQPLTSGRGTDTQYF
TRBJ2-5 NA NA 18 TRBV12-5 TGTGCTAGTGGTTTAACCCTCCCCCTGACTACAAATTCGGAGACCCAGTACTTC CASGLTLPLTTNSETQYF
TRBJ1-4 NA TRBD1 15 TRBV29-1 TGCAGCGTGACACTCTACAGGGGGGCAAATGAAAAACTGTTTTTT CSVTLYRGANEKLFF